Presented here are 16 T cell receptor beta chains from one specimen sequenced in a study of cytomegalovirus exposure and HLA in healthy donors. Produced via immunoSEQ multiplex PCR; TCRdb's table is partial and in-frame only. The table includes 250,000 to 300,000 clones, 90% detected once. The sequenced material came from PBMCs. The receptors come from a woman under 30 in good health and CMV-seronegative.

J is TRBJ1-5 and V is TRBV28, with D perhaps TRBD1 (6 bases). The CDR3 runs to 15 residues. V was shortened by 6 bases and J by 6 bases, with 18 bases between the two germline ends. CDR1 is MDHEN, CDR2 SYDVKM, per germline. The CDR3 region is CASRGAGADVQPQHF. The CDR3 DNA is TGTGCCAGCAGAGGGGCGGGGGCTGATGTTCAGCCCCAGCATTTT.

The V and J genes are TRBV29-1 and TRBJ1-2; D perhaps matches TRBD1 (5 bases). Trimming took off 3 bases at V and 6 bases at J, with 11 bases between the two ends. Germline assignment: CDR1 SQVTM and CDR2 ANQGSEA. The CDR3 covers 12 residues. CDR3 sequence reads: CSVEQGTNGYTF. The DNA for the CDR3 is TGCAGCGTTGAGCAGGGAACGAATGGCTACACCTTC.

This rearrangement joins TRBV15 to TRBJ1-2; D is perhaps TRBD1 (6 bases). The germline V gene has CDR1 LNHNV and CDR2 YYDKDF (reference sequence). V lost 3 bases, J lost 2 bases, and 7 bases lay in between. The CDR3 has 13 residues. The CDR3 DNA follows: TGTGCCACCAGCAGGGACAGAAACTATGGCTACACCTTC. This encodes CATSRDRNYGYTF.

The chain combines TRBV4-3 with TRBJ2-7, with 10 bases that match TRBD1. With V trimmed by 4 bases and J by 4 bases, 7 bases remained unmatched. CDR1 is LGHNA, CDR2 YSLEER, per germline. The CDR3 is 15 amino acids. CDR3 sequence (DNA): TGCGCCAGCAGCCCTAGGACAGGGGGGAGGTACGAGCAGTACTTC. It specifies CASSPRTGGRYEQYF.

This chain links TRBV5-1 with TRBJ2-2; perhaps TRBD1 as D (5 bases). CDR1 and CDR2 (germline): SGHRS, YFSETQ. This CDR3 spans 15 amino acids. With 5 bases removed from V and 0 bases from J, the gap between germline ends came to 11 bases. The CDR3 spells CASRRQGSNTGELFF. CDR3 nucleotide sequence: TGCGCCAGCAGAAGGCAGGGATCGAACACCGGGGAGCTGTTTTTT.

This clone was seen only a few times. The chain is built from TRBV13 and TRBJ2-7; TRBD1 is a possible D gene (5 bases). The germline V gene has CDR1 PRHDT and CDR2 FYEKMQ (reference sequence). V lost 0 bases and J lost 6, with 12 bases in between. This CDR3 spans 14 amino acids. The CDR3 protein is CASSLGDSVGEQYF. The CDR3 nucleotides read TGTGCCAGCAGCTTAGGAGACAGTGTAGGCGAGCAGTACTTC.

This chain joins TRBV6-6 and TRBJ2-4; unclear D gene. Between the trimmed V and J ends, which lost 0 bases and 0 bases, there was a span of 6 bases. CDR1 and CDR2 from the germline V gene are MNHNY and SVGAGI (reference sequence). The CDR3 is 15 residues long. The CDR3 is CASSYSRLAKNIQYF. The CDR3 bases are TGTGCCAGCAGTTACTCGAGGTTAGCCAAAAACATTCAGTACTTC.

The chain links TRBV10-3 to TRBJ2-1; 8 positions agree with TRBD1. The CDR3 consists of 14 residues. After removal of 4 bases from V and 4 bases from J, the junction contained 3 bases not matched to a gene. CDR1 and CDR2 (germline): ENHRY, SYGVKD. CDR3 sequence reads: CAISADRDYNEQFF. The DNA of the CDR3 is TGTGCCATCAGTGCGGACAGGGATTACAATGAGCAGTTCTTC.

This clone was counted between two and nine times. V usage is TRBV20-1 and J usage is TRBJ2-1; D gene ambiguous. CDR1 and CDR2 (germline): DFQATT, SNEGSKA (reference sequence). CDR3 size: 9 residues. The CDR3 sequence is CSVGYEQFF. In DNA form, the CDR3 reads TGCAGCGTGGGCTATGAGCAGTTCTTC.

This chain joins TRBV10-3 and TRBJ2-7, with TRBD2 as a possible D gene (5 bases). The V gene lost 7 bases and the J gene lost 1 base, with 20 bases spanning the gap. The CDR3 sequence is 16 residues long. Germline CDR1 ENHRY, CDR2 SYGVKD. The CDR3 loop is CAINKSYPDCSYEQYV. For the CDR3, the DNA is TGTGCCATCAACAAAAGTTACCCGGACTGTTCCTACGAGCAGTACGTC.

The chain has TRBV4-3 and TRBJ1-2; 7 nucleotides line up with TRBD1. Trimming cost V 3 bases and J 0 bases; bases outside gene matches: 10. The CDR3 spans 17 residues. Germline V lookup: CDR1 LGHNA, CDR2 YSLEER. The CDR3 DNA reads TGCGCCAGCAGCCATTCGCGCGACAGGGCCCCTAACTATGGCTACACCTTC. It codes for CASSHSRDRAPNYGYTF.

The rearrangement uses TRBV10-3 and TRBJ2-2, with 9 bases that match TRBD1. The CDR3 extends over 16 amino acids. Germline V gives CDR1 ENHRY, CDR2 SYGVKD. Trimming removed 3 bases from V and 2 bases from J; junction bases left unmatched: 4. The DNA for the CDR3 is TGTGCCATCAGTGATGGGGGACAGGGAAACACCGGGGAGCTGTTTTTT. Amino acids: CAISDGGQGNTGELFF.

The gene calls are TRBV9 and TRBJ2-1; 10 bases are a match to TRBD2. Germline CDR1 is SGDLS and CDR2 is YYNGEE. The CDR3 runs 16 residues. The junction had 13 bases not matched to a gene; V was cut back by 3 bases and J by 10 bases. The CDR3 region is CASSASGTSASREQFF. DNA for the CDR3: TGTGCCAGCAGCGCATCCGGGACTAGCGCCTCTAGAGAGCAGTTCTTC.

The chain joins TRBV6-5 to TRBJ1-2; D is undetermined. Germline-derived CDR1 and CDR2 are MNHEY and SVGAGI. The length of the CDR3 is 14 residues. V lost 8 bases and J lost 8, with 21 bases in between. CDR3: CASYTLGRGKGYTF. The CDR3 DNA follows: TGTGCCAGCTATACCCTGGGCCGGGGAAAAGGCTACACCTTC.

The chain couples TRBV5-8 to TRBJ2-7; 7 bases map to TRBD1. Germline-derived CDR1 and CDR2 are SGHTS and YDEGEE. The CDR3 is 13 amino acids. The ends lost 4 bases at V and 5 bases at J; junction bases unmatched: 6. This CDR3 reads CASSPGGRHEQYV. DNA of the CDR3: TGTGCCAGCAGCCCAGGGGGTCGACACGAGCAGTACGTC.

This clone was seen more than once but under ten times. This chain's CDR3 is CASSPPQLGYTF. The CDR3, as DNA: TGTGCCAGCAGTCCCCCGCAGTTAGGCTACACCTTC. V usage is TRBV28 and J usage is TRBJ1-2; unclear D gene. The CDR3 covers 12 residues. Deletions cut 5 bases from V and 8 bases from J, with 12 bases between. CDR1 and CDR2 from the germline V gene are MDHEN and SYDVKM.